This T cell receptor beta chain is drawn from a study of CXCR3-negative and CXCR3-positive naive CD8 T cells. CD45RO-CCR7+CD27+CD95- defined naive CD8+ T cells. A note on this clonotype: Antigen specificity is unknown.

Study conclusions and caveats: When CXCR3-positive naive cells were set against CXCR3-negative naive cells, the former had more hydrophobic TRB CDR3s. Memory CD8+ cells showed much lower diversity, while both naive subsets displayed comparably high diversity.

This CDR3 comprises 16 residues. CDR1 is SEHNR and CDR2 is FQNEAQ in the germline V gene (reference sequence). It was by 5' RACE with UMI labels that the TRB cDNA libraries were prepared. TCRdb reanalyzed the 5' RACE reads and collapses them to one entry per CDR3 protein, without DNA. Reported are approximately 100,000 distinct CDR3 sequences; the ten largest clones contain about 0.35%. J is TRBJ2-1 and V is TRBV7-9. This TCR was recovered from a human donor in good health. Some clones in this sample may be carry-over from other donors' samples. The sample taken for sequencing was naive CXCR3+ CD8+ T cells from blood. This sample's subset: CD45RO-CCR7+CD27+CD95- naive CD8+ T cells expressing CXCR3 (TNR3+). CDR3 in amino acids: CASSPSAKPAYNEQFF.